A single sample gave rise to the 12 T cell receptor beta chains below, sequenced in a study of beta chain features in type 1 diabetes. General observations from the study: Among all four CD4+ subsets, Type 1 diabetes patients had TCRB CDR3s that were moderately but significantly shorter.

The sequenced template was cDNA made from the entire isolated RNA. Sequenced by immunoSEQ multiplex PCR; TCRdb stores in-frame clones only, minus some. The repertoire holds over 650,000 clones, with 11% to 15% as singletons. Their antigen targets remain unknown. The sequenced sample was naive CD4+ T cells from blood. Receptors were obtained from a young man with type 1 diabetes.

This rearrangement joins TRBV5-1 to TRBJ2-1, with 7 positions matching TRBD2. V lost 1 base to trimming and J lost 2 bases; unmatched junction nucleotides: 3. The CDR3 contains 15 residues. CDR1 and CDR2 (germline): SGHRS, YFSETQ. For the CDR3, the DNA is TGCGCCAGCAGCTTGAACGGGGGGACCTACAATGAGCAGTTCTTC. Protein: CASSLNGGTYNEQFF.

V usage is TRBV5-4 and J usage is TRBJ2-7; tentatively, D is TRBD1 (6 bases). Trimming took off 3 bases at V and 7 bases at J, with 20 bases between the two ends. Looked up from germline, CDR1 is SGHNT and CDR2 is YYREEE (reference sequence). This CDR3 is 15 amino acids long. This CDR3 reads CASSSRQAGGLEQYF. The CDR3 region has the DNA TGTGCCAGCAGCTCGAGACAGGCCGGAGGTTTGGAGCAGTACTTC.

V and J are TRBV9 and TRBJ2-7; no definite D call. Germline CDR1 SGDLS, CDR2 YYNGEE. The V end lost 3 bases, the J end lost 0 bases, and 10 bases lay between the germline ends. This CDR3 contains 14 residues. Here the CDR3 reads CASSDSIRSYEQYF. In DNA form, the CDR3 reads TGTGCCAGCAGCGACAGCATTCGCTCCTACGAGCAGTACTTC.

In nucleotides, the CDR3 is TGTGCCAGCAGTGAATATTTCGGGGACAGCAACACTGAAGCTTTCTTT. This sequence encodes CASSEYFGDSNTEAFF. This chain links TRBV25-1 with TRBJ1-1; 7 bases align to TRBD1. CDR1 and CDR2 from the germline V gene are MGHDK and SYGVNS. This CDR3 region has 16 residues. V lost 0 bases, J lost 2 bases, and 6 bases stayed unmatched.

This chain uses TRBV5-4 with TRBJ1-5; 7 bases are shared with TRBD1. The CDR3 runs to 15 residues. Trimming took 2 bases from V and 1 from J; bases not matched to a gene: 3. Germline CDR1 and CDR2: SGHNT and YYREEE (reference sequence). CDR3: CASSFQGVSNQPQHF. The CDR3 nucleotides are TGTGCCAGCAGCTTTCAGGGGGTAAGCAATCAGCCCCAGCATTTT. The variable domain in full, with the rest retrieved from reference TRBV5-4 and TRBJ1-5, is ETGVTQSPTHLIKTRGQQVTLRCSSQSGHNTVSWYQQALGQGPQFIFQYYREEENGRGNFPPRFSGLQFPNYSSELNVNALELDDSALYLCASSFQGVSNQPQHFGDGTRLSIL.

The chain has TRBV4-2 and TRBJ2-7; TRBD1 aligns across 10 bases. The CDR3 consists of 15 residues. Trimming took 1 base from V and 4 from J; bases not matched to a gene: 4. Germline V gene lookup returns CDR1 LGHNA and CDR2 YNFKEQ. The CDR3 nucleotides are TGTGCCAGCAGCCAAGTAGGGACAGGGGTGTACGAGCAGTACTTC. Protein product: CASSQVGTGVYEQYF.

In its sample, this clone was seen a few times. The chain carries TRBV4-1 and TRBJ1-1, with D uncertain. The CDR3 is 14 residues long. The V end was cut by 4 bases, the J end by 4 bases, with 13 bases between. Germline V gene lookup returns CDR1 MGHRA and CDR2 YSYEKL. The CDR3 sequence is CASSLGEWGTEAFF. The CDR3 DNA sequence: TGCGCCAGCAGCCTCGGGGAATGGGGCACTGAAGCTTTCTTT.

The J gene is TRBJ1-1, the V gene TRBV5-6; 7 bases are shared with TRBD1. This CDR3 has 13 amino acids. Germline-derived CDR1 and CDR2 are SGHDT and YYEEEE. V lost 0 bases, J lost 6 bases, and 2 bases stayed unmatched. The CDR3 region has the DNA TGTGCCAGCAGCTTGGCCAGGGGGGCTGAAGCTTTCTTT. It specifies CASSLARGAEAFF.

A few counts support this clone. V is TRBV27 and J is TRBJ2-5; maybe TRBD1 (5 bases). This CDR3 is 16 amino acids long. The germline V gene encodes CDR1 MNHEY and CDR2 SMNVEV (reference sequence). V was cut by 0 bases and J by 4 bases, with 15 bases left in between. The CDR3 loop reads CASSLSNWAGRETQYF. As DNA, the CDR3 is TGTGCCAGCAGTTTATCGAATTGGGCAGGGCGAGAGACCCAGTACTTC.

The chain uses TRBV10-3 and TRBJ1-6; no clear D. Trimming stripped 0 bases from V and 9 bases from J, with 12 bases between. This CDR3 spans 15 amino acids. CDR1 and CDR2 (germline): ENHRY, SYGVKD. CDR3 in DNA: TGTGCCATCAGTGAGTCAGTCCTCTCGGGTTCACCCCTCCACTTT. Its protein is CAISESVLSGSPLHF.

The chain is built from TRBV5-4 and TRBJ1-1; D is undetermined. Trimming shortened V by 4 bases and J by 3 bases, and 7 bases separated the two germline ends. The CDR3 extends over 12 amino acids. Germline V CDR1 and CDR2: SGHNT, YYREEE (reference sequence). The CDR3 is CASSRTDTEAFF. Here the CDR3 DNA reads TGTGCCAGCAGCCGAACGGACACTGAAGCTTTCTTT.

V usage is TRBV28 and J usage is TRBJ1-2; 7 nucleotides align to TRBD1. The CDR3 contains 14 residues. Trimming at V came to 5 bases and at J to 2 bases, leaving 5 bases not matched to a gene. Germline V lookup: CDR1 MDHEN, CDR2 SYDVKM. The CDR3 is CASSPATGNYGYTF. In nucleotides, the CDR3 is TGTGCCAGCAGTCCTGCGACAGGGAACTATGGCTACACCTTC.